This TCR beta chain originates from a study of CD8+ T cells in alopecia areata. Specified treatment: oral pan-JAK inhibitor, 5-10 mg twice daily. Study-wide results and limits: Expanded CD8+ clones among the top 100, and scalp clonality, were significantly decreased by tofacitinib. Many expanded lesional clones persisted in scalp and blood during tofacitinib. Especially in alopecia totalis/universalis, lesional scalp showed greater clonality than normal scalp did.

Germline V gene lookup returns CDR1 SEHNR and CDR2 FQNEAQ (reference sequence). The V and J ends lost 5 bases and 1 base respectively, with 11 bases between them. The CDR3 spans 14 residues. RNA was extracted and reverse transcribed into cDNA as the sequencing template. Sequencing used immunoSEQ multiplex PCR; TCRdb keeps in-frame clones, though not all of them. The repertoire includes 130,000 or so clones, approximately 90% of them detected once, and less than 15% sits in the top ten. As to this clone: Antigen: not known.

The specimen was CD8+ T cells sorted from blood, collected at week 4, from a patient treated with tofacitinib. The gene calls are TRBV7-9 and TRBJ1-1; D remains ambiguous. This TCR was sampled from a human donor with alopecia areata. The CDR3 nucleotides are TGTGCCAGCAGCCCCGTAGGGCAGAACACTGAAGCTTTCTTT. It yields the protein CASSPVGQNTEAFF.